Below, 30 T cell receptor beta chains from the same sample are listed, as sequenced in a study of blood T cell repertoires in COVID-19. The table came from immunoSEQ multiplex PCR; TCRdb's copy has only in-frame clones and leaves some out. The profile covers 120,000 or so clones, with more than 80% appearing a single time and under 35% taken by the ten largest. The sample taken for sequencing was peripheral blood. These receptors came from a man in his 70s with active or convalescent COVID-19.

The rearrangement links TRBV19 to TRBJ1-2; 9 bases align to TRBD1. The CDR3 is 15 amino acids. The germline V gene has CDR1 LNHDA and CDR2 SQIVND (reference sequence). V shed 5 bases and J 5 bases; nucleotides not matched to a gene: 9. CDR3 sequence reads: CASSLRDRDGYGYTF. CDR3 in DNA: TGTGCCAGTAGTCTCCGGGACAGGGACGGATATGGCTACACCTTC.

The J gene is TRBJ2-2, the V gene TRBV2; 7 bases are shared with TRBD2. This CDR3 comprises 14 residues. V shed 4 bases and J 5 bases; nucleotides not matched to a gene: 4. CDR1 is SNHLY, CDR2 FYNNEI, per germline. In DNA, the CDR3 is TGTGCCAGCAGTGTCAACGGGGGGACCGGGGAGCTGTTTTTT. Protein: CASSVNGGTGELFF. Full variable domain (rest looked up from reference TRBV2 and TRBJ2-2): EPEVTQTPSHQVTQMGQEVILRCVPISNHLYFYWYRQILGQKVEFLVSFYNNEISEKSEIFDDQFSVERPDGSNFTLKIRSTKLEDSAMYFCASSVNGGTGELFFGEGSRLTVL.

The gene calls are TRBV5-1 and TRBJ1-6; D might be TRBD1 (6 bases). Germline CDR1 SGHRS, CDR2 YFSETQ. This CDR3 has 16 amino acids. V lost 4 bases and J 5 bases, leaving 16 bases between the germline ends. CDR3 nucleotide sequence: TGCGCCAGCAGCCCAGAACAGGGAGGGGATAATTCACCCCTCCACTTT. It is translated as CASSPEQGGDNSPLHF. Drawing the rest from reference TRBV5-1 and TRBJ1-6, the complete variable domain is KAGVTQTPRYLIKTRGQQVTLSCSPISGHRSVSWYQQTPGQGLQFLFEYFSETQRNKGNFPGRFSGRQFSNSRSEMNVSTLELGDSALYLCASSPEQGGDNSPLHFGNGTRLTVT.

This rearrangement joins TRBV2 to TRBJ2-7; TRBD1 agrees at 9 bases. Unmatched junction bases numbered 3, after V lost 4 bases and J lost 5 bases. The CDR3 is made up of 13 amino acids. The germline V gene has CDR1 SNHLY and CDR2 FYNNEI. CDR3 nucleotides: TGTGCCAGCAGTGGAGACAGGGGGAACGAGCAGTACTTC. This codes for CASSGDRGNEQYF.

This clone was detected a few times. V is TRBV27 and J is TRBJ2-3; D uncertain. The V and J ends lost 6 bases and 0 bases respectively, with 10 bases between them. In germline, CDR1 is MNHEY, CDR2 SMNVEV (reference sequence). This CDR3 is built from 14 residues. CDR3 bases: TGTGCCAGCAGCCCCTCCCCTAGCACAGATACGCAGTATTTT. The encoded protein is CASSPSPSTDTQYF.

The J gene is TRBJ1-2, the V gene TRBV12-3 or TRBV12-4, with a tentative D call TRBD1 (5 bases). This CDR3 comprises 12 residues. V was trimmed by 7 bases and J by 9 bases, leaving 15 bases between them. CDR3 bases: TGTGCCAGCACTTTGGGGACTGGGAGCTACACCTTC. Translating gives CASTLGTGSYTF.

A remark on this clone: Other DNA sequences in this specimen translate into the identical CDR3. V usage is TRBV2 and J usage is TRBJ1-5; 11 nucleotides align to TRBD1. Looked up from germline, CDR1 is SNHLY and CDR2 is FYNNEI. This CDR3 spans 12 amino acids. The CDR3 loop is CATGTGGQPQHF. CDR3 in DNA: TGTGCTACCGGGACAGGGGGTCAGCCCCAGCATTTT.

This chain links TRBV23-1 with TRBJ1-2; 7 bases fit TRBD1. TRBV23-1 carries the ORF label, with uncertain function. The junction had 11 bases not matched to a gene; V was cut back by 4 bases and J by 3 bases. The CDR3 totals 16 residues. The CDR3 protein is CASSPGQPIIYYGYTF. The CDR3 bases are TGCGCCAGCAGTCCGGGACAGCCCATTATTTACTATGGCTACACCTTC.

CDR3 residues: CASSLALTGWGVGSDTQYF. Written as DNA, the CDR3 is TGTGCCAGCAGCTTAGCCCTAACGGGGTGGGGTGTAGGTTCAGATACGCAGTATTTT. The chain carries TRBV11-2 and TRBJ2-3; D might be TRBD2 (5 bases). The CDR3 is made up of 19 amino acids. Germline values: CDR1 SGHAT, CDR2 FQNNGV. The V and J ends lost 1 base and 4 bases respectively, with 24 bases between them. Based on the CDR3 plus reference TRBV11-2 and TRBJ2-3, the full variable domain is EAGVAQSPRYKIIEKRQSVAFWCNPISGHATLYWYQQILGQGPKLLIQFQNNGVVDDSQLPKDRFSAERLKGVDSTLKIQPAKLEDSAVYLCASSLALTGWGVGSDTQYFGPGTRLTVL.

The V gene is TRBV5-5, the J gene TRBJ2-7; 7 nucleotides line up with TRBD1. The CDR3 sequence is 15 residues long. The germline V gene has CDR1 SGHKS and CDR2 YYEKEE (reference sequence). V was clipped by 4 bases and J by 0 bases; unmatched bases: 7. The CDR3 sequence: CASSRDRVSSYEQYF. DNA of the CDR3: TGTGCCAGCAGCCGAGACAGGGTCAGCTCCTACGAGCAGTACTTC.

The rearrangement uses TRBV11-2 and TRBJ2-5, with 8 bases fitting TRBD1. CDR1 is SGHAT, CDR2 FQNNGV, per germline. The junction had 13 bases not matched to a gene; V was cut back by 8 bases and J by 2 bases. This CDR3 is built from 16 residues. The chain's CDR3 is CASSGQGGSPQETQYF. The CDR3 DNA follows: TGTGCCAGCTCAGGACAGGGAGGCTCCCCACAAGAGACCCAGTACTTC. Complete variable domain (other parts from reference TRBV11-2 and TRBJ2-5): EAGVAQSPRYKIIEKRQSVAFWCNPISGHATLYWYQQILGQGPKLLIQFQNNGVVDDSQLPKDRFSAERLKGVDSTLKIQPAKLEDSAVYLCASSGQGGSPQETQYFGPGTRLLVL.

As DNA, the CDR3 is TGTGCCAGCAGCCCGCCCGAGGGGACAGGGTACCAAGAGACCCAGTACTTC. Amino acid sequence: CASSPPEGTGYQETQYF. This rearrangement joins TRBV5-6 to TRBJ2-5; 9 bases agree with TRBD1. Losses at the gene ends were 4 bases for V and 0 bases for J; bases not matched to a gene: 10. The CDR3 sequence is 17 residues long. CDR1 and CDR2 (germline): SGHDT, YYEEEE.

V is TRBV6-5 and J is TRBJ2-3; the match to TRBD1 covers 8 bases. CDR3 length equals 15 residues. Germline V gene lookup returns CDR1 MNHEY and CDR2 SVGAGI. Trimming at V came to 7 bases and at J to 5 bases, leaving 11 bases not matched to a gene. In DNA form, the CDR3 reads TGTGCCAGCAACCCGAGGACAGGGTTTATAGATACGCAGTATTTT. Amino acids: CASNPRTGFIDTQYF.

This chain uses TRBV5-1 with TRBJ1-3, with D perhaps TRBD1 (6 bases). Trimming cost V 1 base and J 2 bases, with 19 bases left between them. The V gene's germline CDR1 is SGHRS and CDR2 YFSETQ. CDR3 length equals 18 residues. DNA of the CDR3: TGCGCCAGCAGCTTGTCAGGGGTTAGTTGGGGCACTGGAAACACCATATATTTT. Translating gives CASSLSGVSWGTGNTIYF.

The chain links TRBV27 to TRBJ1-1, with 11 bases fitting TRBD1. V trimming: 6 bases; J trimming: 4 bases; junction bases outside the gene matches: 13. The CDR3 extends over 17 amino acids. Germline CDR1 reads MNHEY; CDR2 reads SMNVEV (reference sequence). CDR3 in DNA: TGTGCCAGCAGAATGGCGAGGACAGGGGGCGAAGGCACTGAAGCTTTCTTT. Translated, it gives CASRMARTGGEGTEAFF.

Here the CDR3 DNA reads TGTGCCAGCAGTCCTTCAGGAATCACTGAAGCTTTCTTT. As protein: CASSPSGITEAFF. The chain recombines TRBV28 with TRBJ1-1; D gene unclear. CDR1 is MDHEN and CDR2 is SYDVKM in the germline V gene. There are 13 residues in the CDR3. Between the trimmed V and J ends, which lost 5 bases and 4 bases, there was a span of 11 bases.

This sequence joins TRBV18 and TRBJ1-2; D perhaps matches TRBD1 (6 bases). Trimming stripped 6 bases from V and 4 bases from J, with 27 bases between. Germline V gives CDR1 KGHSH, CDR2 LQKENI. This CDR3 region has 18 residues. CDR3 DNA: TGTGCCAGCTCGCCTTCGCCTACAGGGACTACCTCTCTCTATGGCTACACCTTC. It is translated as CASSPSPTGTTSLYGYTF.

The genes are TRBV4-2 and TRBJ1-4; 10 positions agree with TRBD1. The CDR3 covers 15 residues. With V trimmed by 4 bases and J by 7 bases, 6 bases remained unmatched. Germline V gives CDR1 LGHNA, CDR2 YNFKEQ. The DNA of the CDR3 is TGTGCCAGCAGCCGTCCCGGGACAGGGGTTGAAAAACTGTTTTTT. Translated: CASSRPGTGVEKLFF.

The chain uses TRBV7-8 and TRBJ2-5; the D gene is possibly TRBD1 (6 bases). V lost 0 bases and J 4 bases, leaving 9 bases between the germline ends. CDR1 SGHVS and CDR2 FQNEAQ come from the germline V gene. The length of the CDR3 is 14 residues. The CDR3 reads CASSLAQGRETQYF. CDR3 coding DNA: TGTGCCAGCAGCTTAGCGCAGGGGAGAGAGACCCAGTACTTC.

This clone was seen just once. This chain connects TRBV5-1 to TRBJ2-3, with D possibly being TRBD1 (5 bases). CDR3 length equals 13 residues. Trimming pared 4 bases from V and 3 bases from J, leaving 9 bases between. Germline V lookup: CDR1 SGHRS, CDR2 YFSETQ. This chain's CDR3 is CASSLRQTDTQYF. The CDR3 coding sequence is TGCGCCAGCAGCCTCAGACAGACAGATACGCAGTATTTT.

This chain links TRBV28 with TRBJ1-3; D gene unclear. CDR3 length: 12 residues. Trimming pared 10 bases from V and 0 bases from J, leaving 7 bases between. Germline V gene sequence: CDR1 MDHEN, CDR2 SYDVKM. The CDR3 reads CATRFSGNTIYF. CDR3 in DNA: TGTGCCACGAGGTTCTCTGGAAACACCATATATTTT.

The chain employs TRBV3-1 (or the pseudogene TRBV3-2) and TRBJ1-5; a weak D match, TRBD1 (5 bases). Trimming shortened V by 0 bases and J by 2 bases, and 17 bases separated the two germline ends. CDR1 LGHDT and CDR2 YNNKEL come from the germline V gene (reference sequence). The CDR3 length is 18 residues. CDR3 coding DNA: TGTGCCAGCAGCCAAGACGCAGGGAACGTTATAGGCAATCAGCCCCAGCATTTT. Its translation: CASSQDAGNVIGNQPQHF.

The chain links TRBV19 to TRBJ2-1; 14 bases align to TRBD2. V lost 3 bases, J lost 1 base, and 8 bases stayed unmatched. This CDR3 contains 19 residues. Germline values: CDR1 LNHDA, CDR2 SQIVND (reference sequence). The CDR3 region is CASSIRGLAGDMSYNEQFF. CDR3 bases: TGTGCCAGTAGTATTAGGGGACTAGCGGGAGATATGTCCTACAATGAGCAGTTCTTC.

CDR3 nucleotides: TGTGCCAGCTCACCGGATATTGGACTGATTAATGAAAAACTGTTTTTT. This codes for CASSPDIGLINEKLFF. The V and J genes are TRBV18 and TRBJ1-4; D is undetermined. The CDR3 sequence is 16 residues long. The V gene's germline CDR1 is KGHSH and CDR2 LQKENI. Between the trimmed V and J ends, which lost 3 bases and 4 bases, there was a span of 15 bases.

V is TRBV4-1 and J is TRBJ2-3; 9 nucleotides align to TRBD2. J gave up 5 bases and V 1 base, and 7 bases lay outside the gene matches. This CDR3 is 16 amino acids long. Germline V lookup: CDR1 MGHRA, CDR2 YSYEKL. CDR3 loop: CASSQGAGGPIDTQYF. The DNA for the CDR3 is TGCGCCAGCAGCCAAGGGGCGGGAGGGCCTATAGATACGCAGTATTTT.

CDR3 sequence reads: CASSSIRDRDFDGYTF. The DNA for the CDR3 is TGTGCCAGCAGCAGTATCCGGGACAGGGATTTCGATGGCTACACCTTC. The chain combines TRBV5-6 with TRBJ1-2, with 9 nucleotides matching TRBD1. Germline V lookup: CDR1 SGHDT, CDR2 YYEEEE. This CDR3 has 16 residues. With 4 bases clipped from V and 6 bases from J, the junction kept 13 bases outside the gene matches.

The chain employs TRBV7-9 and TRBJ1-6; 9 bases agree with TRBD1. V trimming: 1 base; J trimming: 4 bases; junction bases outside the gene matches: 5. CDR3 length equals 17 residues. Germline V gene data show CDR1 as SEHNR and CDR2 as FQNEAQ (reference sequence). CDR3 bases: TGTGCCAGCAGCTTAGTGACAGGGGGTTTGTATAATTCACCCCTCCACTTT. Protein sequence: CASSLVTGGLYNSPLHF.

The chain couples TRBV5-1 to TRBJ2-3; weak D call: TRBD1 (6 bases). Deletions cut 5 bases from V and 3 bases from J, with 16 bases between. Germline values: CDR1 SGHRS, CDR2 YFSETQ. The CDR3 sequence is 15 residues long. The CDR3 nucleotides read TGCGCCAGCAGACTTCCAACAGGGTTAACAGATACGCAGTATTTT. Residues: CASRLPTGLTDTQYF.

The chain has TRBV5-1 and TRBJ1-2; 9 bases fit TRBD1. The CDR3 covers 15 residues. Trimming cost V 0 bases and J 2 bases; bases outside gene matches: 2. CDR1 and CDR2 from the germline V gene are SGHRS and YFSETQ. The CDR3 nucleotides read TGCGCCAGCAGCTTGGGGACAGGGGTAAACTATGGCTACACCTTC. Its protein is CASSLGTGVNYGYTF.

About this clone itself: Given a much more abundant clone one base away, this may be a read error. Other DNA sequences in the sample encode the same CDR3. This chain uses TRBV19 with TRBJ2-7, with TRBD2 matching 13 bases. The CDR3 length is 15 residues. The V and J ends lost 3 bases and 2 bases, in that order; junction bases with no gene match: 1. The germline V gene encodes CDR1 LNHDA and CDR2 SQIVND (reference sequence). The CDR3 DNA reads TGTGCCAGTAGTATCGGGACTAGCGGGACCTACGAGCAGTACTTC. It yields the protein CASSIGTSGTYEQYF.